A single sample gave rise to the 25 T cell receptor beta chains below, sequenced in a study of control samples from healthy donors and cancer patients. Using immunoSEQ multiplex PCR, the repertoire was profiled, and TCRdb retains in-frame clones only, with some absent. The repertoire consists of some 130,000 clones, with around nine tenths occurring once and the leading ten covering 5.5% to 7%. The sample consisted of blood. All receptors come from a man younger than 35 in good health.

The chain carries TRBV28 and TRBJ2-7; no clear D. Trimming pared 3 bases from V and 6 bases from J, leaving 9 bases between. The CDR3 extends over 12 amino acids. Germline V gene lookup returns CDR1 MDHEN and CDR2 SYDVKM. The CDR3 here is CASSLPPGEQYF. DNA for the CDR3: TGTGCCAGCAGTTTGCCCCCCGGCGAGCAGTACTTC.

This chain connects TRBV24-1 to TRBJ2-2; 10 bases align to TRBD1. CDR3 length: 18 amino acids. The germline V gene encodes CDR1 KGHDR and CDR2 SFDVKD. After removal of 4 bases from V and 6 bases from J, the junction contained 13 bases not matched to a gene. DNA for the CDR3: TGTGCCACCAGTGACAACGGCCTAGGGACAGGGGAAGCCGGGGAGCTGTTTTTT. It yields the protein CATSDNGLGTGEAGELFF.

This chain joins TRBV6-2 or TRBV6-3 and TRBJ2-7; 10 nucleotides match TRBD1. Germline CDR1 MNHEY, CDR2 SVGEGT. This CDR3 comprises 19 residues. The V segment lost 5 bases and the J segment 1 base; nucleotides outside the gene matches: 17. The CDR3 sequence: CASSVGGTGATRRSYEQYF. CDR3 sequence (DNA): TGTGCCAGCAGTGTAGGGGGGACAGGGGCCACTCGACGATCCTACGAGCAGTACTTC.

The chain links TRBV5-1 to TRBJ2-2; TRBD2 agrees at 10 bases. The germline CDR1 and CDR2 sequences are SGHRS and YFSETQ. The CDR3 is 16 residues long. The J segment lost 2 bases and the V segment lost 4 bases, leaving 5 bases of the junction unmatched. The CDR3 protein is CASSRTSGANTGELFF. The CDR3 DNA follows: TGCGCCAGCAGCAGAACTAGCGGGGCAAACACCGGGGAGCTGTTTTTT.

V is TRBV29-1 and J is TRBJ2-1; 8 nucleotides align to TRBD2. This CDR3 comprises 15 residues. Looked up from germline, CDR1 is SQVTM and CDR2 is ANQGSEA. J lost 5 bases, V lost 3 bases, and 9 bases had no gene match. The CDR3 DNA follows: TGCAGCGTTGACGGGGTGGCGGGGGGAAACAATGAGCAGTTCTTC. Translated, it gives CSVDGVAGGNNEQFF.

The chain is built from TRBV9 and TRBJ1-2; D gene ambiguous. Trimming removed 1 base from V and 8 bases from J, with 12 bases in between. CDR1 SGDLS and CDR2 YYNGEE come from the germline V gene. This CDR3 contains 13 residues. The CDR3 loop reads CASSVLVGDGYTF. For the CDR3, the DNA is TGTGCCAGCAGCGTACTCGTAGGTGACGGCTACACCTTC.

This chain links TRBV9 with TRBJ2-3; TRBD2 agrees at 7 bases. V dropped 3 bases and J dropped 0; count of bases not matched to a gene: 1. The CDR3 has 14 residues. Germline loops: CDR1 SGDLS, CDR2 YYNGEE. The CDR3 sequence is CASSASGSTDTQYF. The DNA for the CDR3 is TGTGCCAGCAGCGCTAGCGGAAGCACAGATACGCAGTATTTT.

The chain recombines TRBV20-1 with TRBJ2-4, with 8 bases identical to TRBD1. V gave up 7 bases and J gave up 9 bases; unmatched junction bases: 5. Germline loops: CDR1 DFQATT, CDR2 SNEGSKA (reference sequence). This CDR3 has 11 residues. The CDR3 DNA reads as TGCAGTGTCAAAGGACAGGGCATTCAGTACTTC. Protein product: CSVKGQGIQYF.

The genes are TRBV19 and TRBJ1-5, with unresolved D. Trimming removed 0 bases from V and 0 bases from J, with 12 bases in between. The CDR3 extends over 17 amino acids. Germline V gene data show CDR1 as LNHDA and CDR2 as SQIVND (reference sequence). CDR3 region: CASSIDRGQDSNQPQHF. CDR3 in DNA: TGTGCCAGTAGTATAGATCGAGGCCAGGATAGCAATCAGCCCCAGCATTTT. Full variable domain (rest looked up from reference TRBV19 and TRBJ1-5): DGGITQSPKYLFRKEGQNVTLSCEQNLNHDAMYWYRQDPGQGLRLIYYSQIVNDFQKGDIAEGYSVSREKKESFPLTVTSAQKNPTAFYLCASSIDRGQDSNQPQHFGDGTRLSIL.

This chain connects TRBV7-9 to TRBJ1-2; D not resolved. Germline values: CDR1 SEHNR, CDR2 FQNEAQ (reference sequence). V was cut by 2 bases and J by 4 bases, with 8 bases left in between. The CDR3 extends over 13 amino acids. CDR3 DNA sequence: TGTGCCAGCAGCTTACTGGATTCCTATGGCTACACCTTC. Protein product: CASSLLDSYGYTF.

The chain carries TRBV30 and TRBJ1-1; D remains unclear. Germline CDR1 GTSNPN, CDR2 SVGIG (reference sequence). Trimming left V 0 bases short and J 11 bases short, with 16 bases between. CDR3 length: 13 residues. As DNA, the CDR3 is TGTGCCTGGAGTGTACGGGCGGCCGTTCGGGCTTTCTTT. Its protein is CAWSVRAAVRAFF.

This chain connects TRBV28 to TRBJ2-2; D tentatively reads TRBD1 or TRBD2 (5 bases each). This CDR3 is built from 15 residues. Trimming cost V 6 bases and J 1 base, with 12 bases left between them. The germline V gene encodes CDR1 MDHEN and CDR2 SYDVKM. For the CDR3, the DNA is TGTGCCAGCAGGCCCGGGACCGAGAACACCGGGGAGCTGTTTTTT. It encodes CASRPGTENTGELFF.

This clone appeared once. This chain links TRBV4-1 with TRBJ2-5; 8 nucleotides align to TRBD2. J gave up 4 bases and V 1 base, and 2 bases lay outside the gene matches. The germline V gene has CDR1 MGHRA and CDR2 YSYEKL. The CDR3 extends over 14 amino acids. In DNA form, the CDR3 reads TGCGCCAGCAGCCAAGCGGGGGGGCGAGAGACCCAGTACTTC. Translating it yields CASSQAGGRETQYF.

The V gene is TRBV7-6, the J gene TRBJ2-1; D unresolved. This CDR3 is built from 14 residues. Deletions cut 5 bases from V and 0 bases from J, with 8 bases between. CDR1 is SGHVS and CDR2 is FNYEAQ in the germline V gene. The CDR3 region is CASSPKSSYNEQFF. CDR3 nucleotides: TGTGCCAGCAGCCCCAAGAGCTCCTACAATGAGCAGTTCTTC.

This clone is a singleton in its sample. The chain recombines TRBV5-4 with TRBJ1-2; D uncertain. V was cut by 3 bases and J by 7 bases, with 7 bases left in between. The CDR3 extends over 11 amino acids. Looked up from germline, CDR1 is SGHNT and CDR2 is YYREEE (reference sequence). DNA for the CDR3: TGTGCCAGCAGCTGGGAGGGTGGCTACACCTTC. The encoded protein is CASSWEGGYTF.

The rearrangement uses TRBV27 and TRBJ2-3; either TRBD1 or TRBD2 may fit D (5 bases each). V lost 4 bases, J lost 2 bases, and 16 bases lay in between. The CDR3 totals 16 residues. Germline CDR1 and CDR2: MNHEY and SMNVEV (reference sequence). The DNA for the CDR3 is TGTGCCAGCAGTTCGCTGGGGACGGGAATCACAGATACGCAGTATTTT. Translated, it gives CASSSLGTGITDTQYF.

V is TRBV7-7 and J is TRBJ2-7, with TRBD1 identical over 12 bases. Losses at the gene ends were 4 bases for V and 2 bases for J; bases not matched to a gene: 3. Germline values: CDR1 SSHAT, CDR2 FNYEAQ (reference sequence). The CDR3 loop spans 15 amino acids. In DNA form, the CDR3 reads TGTGCCAGCAGCTCCCGGGACAGGGGGCCCTACGAGCAGTACTTC. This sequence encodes CASSSRDRGPYEQYF.

The DNA of the CDR3 is TGTGCCAGCAGCTTGGGGATGGGCAGGACCGAGCAGTACTTC. Encoded protein: CASSLGMGRTEQYF. V is TRBV5-6 and J is TRBJ2-7; D gene uncertain. The CDR3 is made up of 14 amino acids. V lost 0 bases and J 6 bases, leaving 13 bases between the germline ends. The germline V gene has CDR1 SGHDT and CDR2 YYEEEE.

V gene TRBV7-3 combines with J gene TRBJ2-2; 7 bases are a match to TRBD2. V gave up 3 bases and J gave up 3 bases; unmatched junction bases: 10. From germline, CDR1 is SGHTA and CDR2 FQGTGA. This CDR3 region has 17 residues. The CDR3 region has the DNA TGTGCCAGCAGCTTCCCGGGACTACCTCTAGACACCGGGGAGCTGTTTTTT. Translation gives CASSFPGLPLDTGELFF.

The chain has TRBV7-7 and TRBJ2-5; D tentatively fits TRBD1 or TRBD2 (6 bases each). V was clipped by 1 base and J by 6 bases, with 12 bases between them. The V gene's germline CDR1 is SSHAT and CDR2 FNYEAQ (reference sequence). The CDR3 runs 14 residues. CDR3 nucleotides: TGTGCCAGCAGCTTAGATCCGGGGGCAAAGACCCAGTACTTC. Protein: CASSLDPGAKTQYF.

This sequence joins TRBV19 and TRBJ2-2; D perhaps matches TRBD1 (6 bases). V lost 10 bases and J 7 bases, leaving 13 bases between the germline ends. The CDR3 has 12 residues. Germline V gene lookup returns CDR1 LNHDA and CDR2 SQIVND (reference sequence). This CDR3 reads CAITGQGGELFF. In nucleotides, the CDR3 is TGTGCCATAACAGGGCAGGGCGGGGAGCTGTTTTTT. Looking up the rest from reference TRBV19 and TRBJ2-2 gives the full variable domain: DGGITQSPKYLFRKEGQNVTLSCEQNLNHDAMYWYRQDPGQGLRLIYYSQIVNDFQKGDIAEGYSVSREKKESFPLTVTSAQKNPTAFYLCAITGQGGELFFGEGSRLTVL.

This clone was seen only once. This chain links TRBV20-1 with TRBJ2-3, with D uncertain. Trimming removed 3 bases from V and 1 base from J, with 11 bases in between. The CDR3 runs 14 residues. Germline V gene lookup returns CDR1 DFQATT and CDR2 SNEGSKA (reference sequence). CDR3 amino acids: CSASKSPGTDTQYF. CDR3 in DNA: TGCAGTGCTAGTAAGAGCCCTGGCACAGATACGCAGTATTTT.

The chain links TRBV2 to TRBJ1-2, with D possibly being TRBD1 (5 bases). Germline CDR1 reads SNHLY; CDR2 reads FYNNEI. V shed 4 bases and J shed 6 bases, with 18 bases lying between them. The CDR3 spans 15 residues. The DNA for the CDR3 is TGTGCCAGCAGTGCCGAGATTCAGGGACGCGATGGCTACACCTTC. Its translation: CASSAEIQGRDGYTF. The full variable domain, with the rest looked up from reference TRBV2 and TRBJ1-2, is EPEVTQTPSHQVTQMGQEVILRCVPISNHLYFYWYRQILGQKVEFLVSFYNNEISEKSEIFDDQFSVERPDGSNFTLKIRSTKLEDSAMYFCASSAEIQGRDGYTFGSGTRLTVV.

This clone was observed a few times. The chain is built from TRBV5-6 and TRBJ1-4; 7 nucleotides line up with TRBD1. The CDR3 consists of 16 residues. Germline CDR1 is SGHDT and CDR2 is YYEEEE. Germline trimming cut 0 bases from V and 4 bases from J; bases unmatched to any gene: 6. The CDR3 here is CASSLVLQGSNEKLFF. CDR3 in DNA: TGTGCCAGCAGCTTGGTATTACAGGGGAGTAATGAAAAACTGTTTTTT.

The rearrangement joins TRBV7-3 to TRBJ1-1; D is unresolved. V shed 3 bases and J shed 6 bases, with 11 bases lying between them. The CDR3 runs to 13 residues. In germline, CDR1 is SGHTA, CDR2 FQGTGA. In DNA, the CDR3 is TGTGCCAGCAGCTTGACGGTACACTCTGAAGCTTTCTTT. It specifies CASSLTVHSEAFF.